The 2 T cell receptor beta chains below all came from one sample that was sequenced in a study of cytomegalovirus exposure and HLA in healthy donors. PCR primers comprised 60 Vbeta and 13 Jbeta primers. Assay: immunoSEQ multiplex PCR; the TCRdb copy retains only in-frame clones and omits some. The data show 150,000 to 200,000 clones, around 83% seen once. Input material: PBMCs. Receptor source: a girl aged 2 to 9 in good health and CMV-seropositive.

This clone was seen a few times. The genes are TRBV1 and TRBJ2-2; the table's TRBD2 call for D was not verified on the DNA. TRBV1 has pseudogene status. The CDR3 extends over 17 amino acids. The CDR3 DNA reads as TGCACCAGCAGCAACACTTCGAGCGGGAGACAAATCGGGGAGCTGTTTTTT. Translating it yields CTSSNTSSGRQIGELFF.

The CDR3: CAWSRGRNEQFF. The CDR3 DNA sequence: TGTGCCTGGAGCCGCGGTAGGAATGAGCAGTTCTTC. The rearrangement uses TRBV30 and TRBJ2-1, with D uncertain. The length of the CDR3 is 12 residues. Germline loops: CDR1 GTSNPN, CDR2 SVGIG (reference sequence). Trimming removed 3 bases at V and 7 bases at J, with 10 bases between. Full variable domain (outside the CDR3, taken from reference TRBV30 and TRBJ2-1): SQTIHQWPATLVQPVGSPLSLECTVEGTSNPNLYWYRQAAGRGLQLLFYSVGIGQISSEVPQNLSASRPQDRQFILSSKKLLLSDSGFYLCAWSRGRNEQFFGPGTRLTVL.